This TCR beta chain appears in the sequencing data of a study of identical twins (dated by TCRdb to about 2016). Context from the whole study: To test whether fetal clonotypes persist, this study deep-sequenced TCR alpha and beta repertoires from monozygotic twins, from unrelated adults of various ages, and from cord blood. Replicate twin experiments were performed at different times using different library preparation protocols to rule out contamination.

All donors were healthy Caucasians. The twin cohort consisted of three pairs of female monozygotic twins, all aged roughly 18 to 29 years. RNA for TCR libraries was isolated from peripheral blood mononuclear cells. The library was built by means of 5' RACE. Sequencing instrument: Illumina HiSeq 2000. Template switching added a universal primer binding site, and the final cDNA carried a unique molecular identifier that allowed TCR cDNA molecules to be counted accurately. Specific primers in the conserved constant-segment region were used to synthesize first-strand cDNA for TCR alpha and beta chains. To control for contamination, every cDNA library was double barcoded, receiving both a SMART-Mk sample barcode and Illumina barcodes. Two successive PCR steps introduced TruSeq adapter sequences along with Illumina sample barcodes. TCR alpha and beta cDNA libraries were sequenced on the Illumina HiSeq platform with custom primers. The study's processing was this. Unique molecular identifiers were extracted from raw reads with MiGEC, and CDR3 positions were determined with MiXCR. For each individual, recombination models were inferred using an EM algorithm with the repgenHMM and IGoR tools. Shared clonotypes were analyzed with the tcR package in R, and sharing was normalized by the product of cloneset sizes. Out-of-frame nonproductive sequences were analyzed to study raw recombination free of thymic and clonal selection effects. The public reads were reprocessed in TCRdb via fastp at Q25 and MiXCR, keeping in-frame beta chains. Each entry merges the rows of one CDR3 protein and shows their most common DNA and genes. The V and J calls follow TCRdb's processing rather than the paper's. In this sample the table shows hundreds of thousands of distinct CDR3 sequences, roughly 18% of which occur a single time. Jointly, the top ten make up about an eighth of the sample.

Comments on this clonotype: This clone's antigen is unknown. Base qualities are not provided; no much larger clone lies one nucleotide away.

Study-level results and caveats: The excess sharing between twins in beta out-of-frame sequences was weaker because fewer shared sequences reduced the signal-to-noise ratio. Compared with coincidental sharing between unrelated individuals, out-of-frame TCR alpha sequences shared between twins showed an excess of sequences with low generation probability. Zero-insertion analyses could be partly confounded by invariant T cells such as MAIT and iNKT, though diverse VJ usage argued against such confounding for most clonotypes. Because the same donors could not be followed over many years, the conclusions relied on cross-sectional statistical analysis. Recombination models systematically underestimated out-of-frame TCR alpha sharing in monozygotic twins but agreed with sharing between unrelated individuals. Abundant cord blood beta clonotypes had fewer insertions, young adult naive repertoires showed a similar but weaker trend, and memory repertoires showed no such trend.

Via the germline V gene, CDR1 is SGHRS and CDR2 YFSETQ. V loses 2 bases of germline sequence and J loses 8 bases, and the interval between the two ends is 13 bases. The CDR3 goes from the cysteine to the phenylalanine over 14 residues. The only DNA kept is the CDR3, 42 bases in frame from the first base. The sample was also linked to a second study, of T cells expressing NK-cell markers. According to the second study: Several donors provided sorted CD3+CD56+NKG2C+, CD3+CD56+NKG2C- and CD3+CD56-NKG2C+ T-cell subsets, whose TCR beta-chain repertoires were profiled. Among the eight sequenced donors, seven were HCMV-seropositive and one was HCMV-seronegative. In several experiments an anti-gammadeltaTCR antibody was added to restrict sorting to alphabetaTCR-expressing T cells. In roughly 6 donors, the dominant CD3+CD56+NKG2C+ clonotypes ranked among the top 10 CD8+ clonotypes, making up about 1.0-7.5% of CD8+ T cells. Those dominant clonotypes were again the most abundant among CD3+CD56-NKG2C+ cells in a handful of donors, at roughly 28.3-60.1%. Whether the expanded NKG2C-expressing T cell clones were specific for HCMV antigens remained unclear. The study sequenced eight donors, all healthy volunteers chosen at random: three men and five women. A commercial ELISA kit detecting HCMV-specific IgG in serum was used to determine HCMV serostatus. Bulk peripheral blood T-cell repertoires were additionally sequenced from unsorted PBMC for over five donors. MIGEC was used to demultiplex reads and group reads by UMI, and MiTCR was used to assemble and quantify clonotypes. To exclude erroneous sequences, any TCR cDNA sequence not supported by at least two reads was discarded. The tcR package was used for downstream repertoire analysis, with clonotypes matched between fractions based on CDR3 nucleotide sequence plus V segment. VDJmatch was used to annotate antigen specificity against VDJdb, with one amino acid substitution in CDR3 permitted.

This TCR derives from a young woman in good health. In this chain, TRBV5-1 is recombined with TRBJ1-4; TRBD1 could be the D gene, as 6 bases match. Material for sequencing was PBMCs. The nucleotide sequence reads TGCGCCAGCAGCTTTCAGGGGTTGTGGGAAAAACTGTTTTTT. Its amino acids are CASSFQGLWEKLFF.